A selection of T cell receptor beta chains follows, all from one sample in a study of blood T cell repertoires in COVID-19. Here immunoSEQ multiplex PCR was the method, and the copy in TCRdb shows in-frame clones only, minus some. Of 45,000 to 50,000 clones listed, approximately 86% are singletons. Sequenced sample: peripheral blood. Receptors were obtained from an older man in a cohort sampled during active COVID-19. The CDR3 runs from the conserved cysteine through the conserved F or W. A D gene is named only where the DNA matches it firmly. Not all rows give a size; the values are once, few, many and, for expanded clones, a class.

TRBJ1-4,15,TRBV7-9,.,.,TGTGCCAGCAGCTTAGCAAGGGACTTTAATGAAAAACTGTTTTTT,CASSLARDFNEKLFF
TRBJ1-2,14,TRBV6-2/TRBV6-3,.,TRBD1,TGTGCCAGCAGTGACACGACAGGGGGTGTCGGCTACACCTTC,CASSDTTGGVGYTF
TRBJ1-4,15,TRBV5-6,few,.,TGTGCCAGCAGCCTGGCTGGACTGCGGAATGAAAAACTGTTTTTT,CASSLAGLRNEKLFF
TRBJ2-5,14,TRBV18,.,TRBD1,TGTGCCAGCTCACCCCGGACAGGGGCAGAGACCCAGTACTTC,CASSPRTGAETQYF
TRBJ2-3,15,TRBV5-1,.,TRBD1,TGCGCCAGCAGCAGGACAGGGATGCGCGCAGATACGCAGTATTTT,CASSRTGMRADTQYF
TRBJ1-2,15,TRBV27,.,TRBD1,TGTGCCAGCAGTTTGGACAGGGGCGGGACCTATGGCTACACCTTC,CASSLDRGGTYGYTF
TRBJ1-1,15,TRBV6-5,.,TRBD1,TGTGCCAGCAGCGCATCGACAGGGGGGTACACTGAAGCTTTCTTT,CASSASTGGYTEAFF
TRBJ2-7,15,TRBV5-4,.,TRBD1,TGTGCCAGCAGCCCCGACAGGGCCTTCTCCTACGAGCAGTACTTC,CASSPDRAFSYEQYF
TRBJ1-1,15,TRBV18,.,.,TGTGCCAGCTCACCACAGGAGCGGGGAAACACTGAAGCTTTCTTT,CASSPQERGNTEAFF
TRBJ2-7,12,TRBV2,.,.,TGTGCCAGCAGTGAGGGGGCCCTTGAGCAGTACTTC,CASSEGALEQYF
TRBJ2-7,12,TRBV7-9,.,.,TGTGCCAGCAGCACGACAGGCCCCGAGCAGTACTTC,CASSTTGPEQYF
TRBJ1-1,16,TRBV12-5,.,TRBD1,TGTGCTAGTGGTTTGGGTCAAGGACAGGGGAAAACTGAAGCTTTCTTT,CASGLGQGQGKTEAFF
TRBJ2-1,13,TRBV6-5,few,.,TGTGCCAGCAGGACCGGGAACGACAATGAGCAGTTCTTC,CASRTGNDNEQFF
TRBJ2-2,16,TRBV9,.,TRBD2,TGTGCCAGCAGCGTAGTGCCGGGAGGTAGCACCGGGGAGCTGTTTTTT,CASSVVPGGSTGELFF
TRBJ2-5,13,TRBV7-9,.,.,TGTGCCAGCAGCTCCCAAGGAGGAGGGATCCAGTACTTC,CASSSQGGGIQYF
TRBJ2-7,12,TRBV30,.,.,TGTGCCTGGGAAGGGGGTTCCTACGAGCAGTACTTC,CAWEGGSYEQYF
TRBJ2-7,9,TRBV10-3,.,.,TGTGCCCCTAACTACGAGCAGTACTTC,CAPNYEQYF
TRBJ2-7,15,TRBV18,.,TRBD2,TGTGCCAGCTCACCCCAAGGCGGGAGCTCCTACGAGCAGTACTTC,CASSPQGGSSYEQYF
TRBJ1-3,13,TRBV19,few,.,TGTGCCAGTAGCCGGGGTTTCGGAAACACCATATATTTT,CASSRGFGNTIYF
TRBJ2-7,15,TRBV19,.,TRBD1,TGTGCCAGTAAAAGGGGGCGGACAGGGGTCGACGAGCAGTACTTC,CASKRGRTGVDEQYF
TRBJ1-6,14,TRBV30,once,.,TGTGCCTGGAGTGTACACAGCTATAATTCACCCCTCCACTTT,CAWSVHSYNSPLHF
TRBJ1-6,16,TRBV4-1,.,.,TGCGCCAGCAGCCAAGATCAAAACAGGGATAATTCACCCCTCCACTTT,CASSQDQNRDNSPLHF
TRBJ1-1,13,TRBV6-6,.,.,TGTGCCAGCGGAGAGGGAGGCTCGGCTGAAGCTTTCTTT,CASGEGGSAEAFF
TRBJ1-1,14,TRBV18,.,.,TGTGCCAGCTCACGAGAGACCCGGGACTCAGAAGCTTTCTTT,CASSRETRDSEAFF
TRBJ1-5,13,TRBV6-6,.,.,TGTGCCAGCAGTTCCACAGGGATTCAGCCCCAGCATTTT,CASSSTGIQPQHF
TRBJ2-1,15,TRBV7-9,.,TRBD1,TGTGCCAGCAGCCACCGGGACAGGGGGTTGTTTGGGCAGTTCTTC,CASSHRDRGLFGQFF
TRBJ2-1,13,TRBV6-2/TRBV6-3,.,.,TGTGCCAGCAGCTTTTTTGAGGGCAATGAGCAGTTCTTC,CASSFFEGNEQFF
TRBJ2-7,14,TRBV28,.,TRBD1,TGTGCCAGCAGCCGGGACAGGGGCTCCTACGAGCAGTACTTC,CASSRDRGSYEQYF
TRBJ2-3,13,TRBV28,.,TRBD1,TGTGCCAGCCAGGACAGGTTCTTGGATACGCAGTATTTT,CASQDRFLDTQYF
TRBJ2-7,19,TRBV6-2/TRBV6-3,.,.,TGTGCCAGCAGCCGCCCCCTGACAGGGGTTGGCGGGAGCCTCTACGAGCAGTACTTC,CASSRPLTGVGGSLYEQYF
TRBJ2-3,15,TRBV6-2/TRBV6-3,.,TRBD2,TGTGCCAGCAGTTACTCGGCGGGGGGGTACCCTACGCAGTATTTT,CASSYSAGGYPTQYF
TRBJ1-1,15,TRBV7-9,.,TRBD1,TGTGCCAGCAGCCGCGCGACAGGGGGCTACACTGAAGCTTTCTTT,CASSRATGGYTEAFF
TRBJ1-6,17,TRBV27,.,TRBD1,TGTGCCAGCAAACGGACAGGGGGCAGAACCTATAATTCACCCCTCCACTTT,CASKRTGGRTYNSPLHF
TRBJ2-7,14,TRBV28,.,TRBD2,TGTGCCAGCAGTGGACTAGCGGGCTTCACCGAGCAGTACTTC,CASSGLAGFTEQYF
TRBJ1-3,15,TRBV5-1,.,.,TGCGCCAGCAGCTTCCAAGGGGGAAGGGGAGACACCATATATTTT,CASSFQGGRGDTIYF
TRBJ1-5,15,TRBV23-1,.,.,TGCGCCAGCAGCCCGCCCGGGGGGAGGAATCAGCCCCAGCATTTT,CASSPPGGRNQPQHF
TRBJ1-2,14,TRBV4-2,.,TRBD1,TGTGCCAGCAGCCCGGACAGGCGTCACTATGGCTACACCTTC,CASSPDRRHYGYTF
TRBJ2-3,16,TRBV7-3,.,.,TGTGCCAGCAGCCCCGAACCGACAGCTGACACAGATACGCAGTATTTT,CASSPEPTADTDTQYF
TRBJ2-7,15,TRBV6-5,.,.,TGTGCCAGCAGTTACTCGATATCCAGTTCCTACGAGCAGTACTTC,CASSYSISSSYEQYF
TRBJ2-3,13,TRBV4-3,.,.,TGCGCCAGCAGCCAAGATCGACTGAATACGCAGTATTTT,CASSQDRLNTQYF
TRBJ1-2,15,TRBV3-1/TRBV3-2,few,TRBD1,TGTGCCAGCAGCCCCACGACAGGGGGAGACGGTGGCTACACCTTC,CASSPTTGGDGGYTF
TRBJ1-3,14,TRBV5-4,.,.,TGTGCCAGCAGCTTGCAAGGGGTAGGAAACACCATATATTTT,CASSLQGVGNTIYF
TRBJ1-2,15,TRBV5-1,.,TRBD1,TGCGCCAGCAGCTCGAATCCGGGACAGACCTATGGCTACACCTTC,CASSSNPGQTYGYTF
TRBJ1-5,19,TRBV19,.,TRBD1,TGTGCCAGTAGTTCCCCTCCCGGGACAGGGGCCCCTAGCAATCAGCCCCAGCATTTT,CASSSPPGTGAPSNQPQHF
TRBJ1-5,13,TRBV6-5,.,.,TGTGCCAGCAGTAGGACAGATAATCAGCCCCAGCATTTT,CASSRTDNQPQHF
TRBJ2-5,16,TRBV10-2,.,TRBD1,TGCGCCAGCAGGCGATCCGGGACAGTCTCCGGGGAGACCCAGTACTTC,CASRRSGTVSGETQYF
TRBJ1-2,12,TRBV3-1/TRBV3-2,.,.,TGTGCCAGCAGCCCCACAGGGAGAGGCTACACCTTC,CASSPTGRGYTF
TRBJ1-5,14,TRBV10-3,.,.,TGTGCCATCAGTGTAGCGCAGGTTGGCCAGCCCCAGCATTTT,CAISVAQVGQPQHF
TRBJ1-5,16,TRBV10-3,few,TRBD1,TGTGCCATCAGTGAGTCAAGGACAGGGAGCAATCAGCCCCAGCATTTT,CAISESRTGSNQPQHF
TRBJ2-3,15,TRBV12-5,.,TRBD2,TGTGCTAGTGCGGCTAGCGGGGGCTACACAGATACGCAGTATTTT,CASAASGGYTDTQYF
TRBJ2-7,16,TRBV4-1,many,.,TGCGCCAGCAGCCAAGATTCTAGCGCGCCTTCCTACGAGCAGTACTTC,CASSQDSSAPSYEQYF
TRBJ2-3,13,TRBV24-1,.,TRBD1,TGTGCCACCAGTGGGACAGGGGTAAATACGCAGTATTTT,CATSGTGVNTQYF
TRBJ2-2,17,TRBV6-6,few,TRBD2,TGTGCCAGCAGTCCCACCCCGACTAGCGTTTACACCGGGGAGCTGTTTTTT,CASSPTPTSVYTGELFF
TRBJ2-7,17,TRBV6-6,.,TRBD2,TGTGCCAGCAGTCCACCATCTGAGCGGGGGAGCTCCTACGAGCAGTACTTC,CASSPPSERGSSYEQYF
TRBJ2-1,15,TRBV13,.,.,TGTGCCAGCAGCTCTTCTTGGGACATGTACAATGAGCAGTTCTTC,CASSSSWDMYNEQFF
TRBJ2-5,14,TRBV10-3,.,.,TGTGCCATCAGTGAGTCTGGGGGGCAAGAGACCCAGTACTTC,CAISESGGQETQYF
TRBJ2-7,13,TRBV7-9,medium-sized,.,TGTGCCAGCAGCCGCAGGGAGGCCTACGAGCAGTACTTC,CASSRREAYEQYF
TRBJ2-7,15,TRBV6-6,.,TRBD1,TGTGCCAGCAGTTACTCAACAGGGGGCCCCTACGAGCAGTACTTC,CASSYSTGGPYEQYF